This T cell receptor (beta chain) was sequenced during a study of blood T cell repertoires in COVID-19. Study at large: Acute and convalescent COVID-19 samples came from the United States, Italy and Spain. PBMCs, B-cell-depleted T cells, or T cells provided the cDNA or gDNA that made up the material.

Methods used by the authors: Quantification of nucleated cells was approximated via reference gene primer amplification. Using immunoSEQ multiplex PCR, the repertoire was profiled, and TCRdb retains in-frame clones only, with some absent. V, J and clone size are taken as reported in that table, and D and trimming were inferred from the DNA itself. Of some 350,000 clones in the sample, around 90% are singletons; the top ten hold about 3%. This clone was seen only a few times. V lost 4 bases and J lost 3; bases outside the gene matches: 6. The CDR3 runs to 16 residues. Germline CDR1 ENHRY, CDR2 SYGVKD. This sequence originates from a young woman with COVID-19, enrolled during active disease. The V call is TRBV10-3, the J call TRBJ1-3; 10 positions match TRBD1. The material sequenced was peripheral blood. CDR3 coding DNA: TGTGCCATCAGTGGACAGGGGGCGACGGTTGGAAACACCATATATTTT. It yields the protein CAISGQGATVGNTIYF.